This entry describes one T cell receptor (beta chain). Antigen: not known. The germline CDR1 and CDR2 sequences are MNHNS and SASEGT. The V gene lost 8 bases and the J gene lost 0 bases, with 17 bases spanning the gap. The CDR3 sequence is 15 residues long. TCRdb's copy holds only in-frame clones and misses some; the assay was immunoSEQ multiplex PCR. The sample consists of 50,000 to 75,000 clones, 90% to 95% of them appearing once. The data stem from a study of graft-versus-host responses after intestinal transplantation. Looking at the study overall: Among the recipients, transplants were multivisceral, liver-intestinal, or isolated intestinal. Anti-thymocyte globulin was used for induction in all recipients, who then took tacrolimus and steroids for approximately 3 years.

Points from the study as a whole: Researchers found peak circulating GvH clone levels linked to early post-transplant HvG declines. GvH clones detected in recipient marrow included some appearing first in ileum or blood.

The chain combines TRBV6-1 with TRBJ2-7; D is possibly TRBD2 (5 bases). The material was unstimulated CD8+ T cells sorted from spleen or lymph node cells, obtained before transplant. This TCR came from a human donor who was the organ donor for an intestinal transplant. The CDR3 here is CASGFWTLSSYEQYF. CDR3 DNA sequence: TGTGCCAGCGGCTTCTGGACTTTAAGCTCCTACGAGCAGTACTTC.